The present entry profiles one T cell receptor beta chain with its context. As previously described, bulk TCR libraries were made using listed TCR primers. Each CDR3 protein gets one entry after TCRdb re-called the PCR reads with MiXCR. The repertoire consists of 600,000 to 650,000 distinct CDR3 sequences, with nearly 20% occurring once and the leading ten covering around 0.9%. The CDR3 loop spans 15 amino acids. The data were obtained in a study of molecular identifiers for immune sequencing clone quantification. Naive CD8 T cells underwent sorting with the CD8+CD4-CCR7+CD45RA+ definition. The source is a human donor in good health. Some libraries in this study had Jurkat cell RNA spiked in. The chain employs TRBV21-1 and TRBJ2-7; the DNA was not used to check the table's D call, TRBD1. TRBV21-1 constitutes a pseudogene. The sequencing input was naive CD8+ T cells from blood, with Jurkat cell RNA spiked in. As for subset: FACS-sorted CD8+CD4-CCR7+CD45RA+ naive T cells. The CDR3 here is CASSKARDRSYEQYF. The CDR3 region has the DNA TGTGCCAGCAGCAAAGCCAGGGACAGGTCCTACGAGCAGTACTTC.